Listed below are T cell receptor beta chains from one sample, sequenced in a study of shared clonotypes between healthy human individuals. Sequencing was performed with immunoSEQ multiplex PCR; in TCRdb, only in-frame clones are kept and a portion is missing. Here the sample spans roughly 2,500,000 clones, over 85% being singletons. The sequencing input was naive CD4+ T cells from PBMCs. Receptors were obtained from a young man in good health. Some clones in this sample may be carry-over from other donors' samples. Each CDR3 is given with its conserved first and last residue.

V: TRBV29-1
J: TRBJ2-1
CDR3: CSVLGTSGQRGTYNEQFF

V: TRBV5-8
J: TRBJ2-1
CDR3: CASSLWSGGRDEQFF

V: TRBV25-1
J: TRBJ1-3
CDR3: CASSPWAAGNTIYF

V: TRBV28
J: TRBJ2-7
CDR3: CASTLSGTATYEQYF

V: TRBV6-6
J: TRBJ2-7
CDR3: CASRVGGVYEQYF

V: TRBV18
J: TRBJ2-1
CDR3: CASSPSGYSYNEQFF

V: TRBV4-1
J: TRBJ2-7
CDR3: CASSRGGYSYEQYF

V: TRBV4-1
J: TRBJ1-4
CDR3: CASRHQALTNEKLFF

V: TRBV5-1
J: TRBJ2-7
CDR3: CASSPWTGSHYEQYF

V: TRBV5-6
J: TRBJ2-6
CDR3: CASNLLGSGANVLTF

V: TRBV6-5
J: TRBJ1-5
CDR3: CASSTGLHQPQHF

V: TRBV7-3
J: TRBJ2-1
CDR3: CASSSLGPGLVTNNEQFF

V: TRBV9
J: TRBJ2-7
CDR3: CASSKLAETYEQYF

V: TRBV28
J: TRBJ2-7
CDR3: CASGGTKPTEQYF

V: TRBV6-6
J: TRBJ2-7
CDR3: CASSLANYEQYF

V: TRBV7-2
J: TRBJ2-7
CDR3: CASSLVGRVSEQYF

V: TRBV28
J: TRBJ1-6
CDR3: CASRGERPYNSPLHF